What follows describes a single TCR beta chain. The antigen this receptor binds is unknown. No clone much larger than this one lies a single base away; base qualities are absent. As encoded in the germline V gene, CDR1 is SGDLS while CDR2 is YYNGEE. Its CDR3 holds 14 amino acids, cysteine through phenylalanine. The CDR3 DNA has 42 bases and is translated from base 1. V gives up 0 bases and J gives up 6 bases, and the segment between their germline ends measures 10 bases. This specimen comes from a study of T cell repertoires in cytomegalovirus infection (dated by TCRdb to about 2019). Background for the entire study: Recently identified HLA-C-restricted CMV epitopes, whose presentation resists viral immunomodulation, were targeted by peptide stimulations together with well-studied HLA-B-restricted epitopes. Donor HLA type was relevant to the analysis, because carriage of CMV infection together with the matching HLA type was indicated by public TCR beta signatures.

Here is what the overall study found, with its caveats: In both this cohort and an independent cohort of 300 to 450 donors, the cumulative frequency of public TCR beta family members distinguished carriers of CMV infection plus the relevant HLA type. In the ex vivo response, HLA-C-restricted CMV-specific TCR beta clonotypes were dominant, and in two of eight donors the single most frequent clonotype came from this HLA-C-restricted group.

Sequencer: Illumina HiSeq 1500. TCRdb passed the public sequencing reads through fastp at Q25 and MiXCR, retaining productive beta sequences. A single entry per CDR3 protein holds the most common genes and DNA from its merged rows. Here the sample has some 920,000 distinct CDR3 sequences; roughly 30% occur a single time. The top ten clones comprise around 15% of the sample. What this sample's treatment or condition label stands for: in vitro stimulation with specific CMV peptide epitopes to enrich CMV-specific T cells. The V and J genes are TRBV9 and TRBJ2-1; the D call is possibly TRBD1 or TRBD2, each sharing 5 bases. The sequence was obtained from a human donor in good health (CMV status not recorded). Some clones in this sample may be carry-over from other donors' samples. The sample consisted of cultured CD8+ T cells from PBMCs, taken from culture after CMV antigen stimulation. The CDR3 region: CASSVAGLANEQFF. DNA sequence: TGTGCCAGCAGCGTAGCGGGGCTAGCCAATGAGCAGTTCTTC.